The source of this T cell receptor (beta chain) is a study of CD8 T cells in ankylosing spondylitis. General study results and limits: Disease-associated clones were CD8+ and fairly uncommon in peripheral blood. Seemingly characteristic of ankylosing spondylitis blood was a TCR beta motif consisting of about 8 highly homologous variants.

From germline, CDR1 is MGHDK and CDR2 SYGVNS. The CDR3 length is 13 residues. The germline V and J ends were trimmed by 4 bases and 2 bases, with 9 bases remaining between them. Making use of molecular barcodes, quantitative 5'-RACE generated TCR beta libraries. MiXCR was run by TCRdb on the 5' RACE reads, yielding one entry per CDR3 protein. The sample shows 200,000 to 250,000 distinct CDR3 sequences, just under 7.5% of them seen only once. The table lists this clonotype with many counts. As yet, its antigen is unknown. The sequence was obtained from a male donor with ankylosing spondylitis. Material for sequencing was blood, either unsorted or a sorted T cell fraction (not recorded which). The chain is built from TRBV25-1 and TRBJ2-7; no clear D gene. The CDR3 reads CASSVNTPYEQYF. CDR3 bases: TGTGCCAGCAGTGTTAACACCCCCTACGAGCAGTACTTC.